Detailed here is one T cell receptor (beta chain). Authors' methods: How many nucleated cells were present was estimated from reference gene primer amplification. Sequencing was performed with immunoSEQ multiplex PCR; in TCRdb, only in-frame clones are kept and a portion is missing. D and trimming were read from the DNA, whereas the V and J calls and clone size are those reported in that table. The table shows about 410,000 clones, with roughly 88% occurring only once. There are 14 residues in the CDR3. V was shortened by 7 bases and J by 0 bases, with 12 bases between the two germline ends. The germline gives CDR1 LNHDA, CDR2 SQIVND (reference sequence). This sample was taken from a study of blood T cell repertoires in COVID-19. As for the study in general: COVID-19 samples from acute and convalescent phases originated in the United States, Italy and Spain. PBMCs, B-cell-depleted T cells, or T cells were the source of the cDNA or gDNA that made up the material.

Material for sequencing was peripheral blood. This chain uses TRBV19 with TRBJ1-1; possibly TRBD1 for D (5 bases). The TCR was taken from a woman between 25 and 40 years old with active or convalescent COVID-19. The CDR3 DNA sequence: TGTGCCAGTAAAATTCGGGGGATGAACACTGAAGCTTTCTTT. As protein: CASKIRGMNTEAFF.